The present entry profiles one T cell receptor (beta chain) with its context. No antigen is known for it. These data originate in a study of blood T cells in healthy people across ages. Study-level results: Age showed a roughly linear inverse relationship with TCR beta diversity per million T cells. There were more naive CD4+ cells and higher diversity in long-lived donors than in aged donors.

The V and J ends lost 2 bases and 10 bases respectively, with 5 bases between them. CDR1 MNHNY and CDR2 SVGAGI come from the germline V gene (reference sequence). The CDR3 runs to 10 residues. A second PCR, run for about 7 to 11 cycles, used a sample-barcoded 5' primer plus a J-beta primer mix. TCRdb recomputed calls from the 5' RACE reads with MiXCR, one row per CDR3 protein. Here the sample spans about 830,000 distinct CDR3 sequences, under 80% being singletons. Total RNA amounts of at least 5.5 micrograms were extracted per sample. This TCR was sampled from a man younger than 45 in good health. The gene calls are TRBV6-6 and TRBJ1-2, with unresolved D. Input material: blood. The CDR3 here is CASSYGHYTF. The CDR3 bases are TGTGCCAGCAGTTACGGCCACTACACCTTC.